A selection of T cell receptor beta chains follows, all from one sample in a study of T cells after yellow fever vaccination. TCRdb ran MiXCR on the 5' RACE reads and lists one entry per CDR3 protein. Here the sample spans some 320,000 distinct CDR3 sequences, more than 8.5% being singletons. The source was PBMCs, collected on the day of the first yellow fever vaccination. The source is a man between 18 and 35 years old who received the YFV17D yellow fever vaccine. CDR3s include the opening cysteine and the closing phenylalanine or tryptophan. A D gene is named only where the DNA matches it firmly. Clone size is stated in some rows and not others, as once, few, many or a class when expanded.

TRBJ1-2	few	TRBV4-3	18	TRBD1	TGCGCCAGCAGCCAAGAGGTGGGCGCCGGACAGGCTGACTATGGCTACACCTTC	CASSQEVGAGQADYGYTF
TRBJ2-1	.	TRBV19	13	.	TGTGCCAGTAGTATAGGGGCCTACAATGAGCAGTTCTTC	CASSIGAYNEQFF
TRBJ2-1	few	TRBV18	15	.	TGTGCCAGCTCACCTTCGGCTTCCTCCTACAATGAGCAGTTCTTC	CASSPSASSYNEQFF
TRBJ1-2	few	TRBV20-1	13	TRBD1	TGCAGTGCTAGCCCAAACAGGGGACTTGGCTACACCTTC	CSASPNRGLGYTF
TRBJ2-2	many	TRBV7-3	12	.	TGTGCCAGCAGCTTAATGACCGGGGAGCTGTTTTTT	CASSLMTGELFF
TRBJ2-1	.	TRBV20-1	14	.	TGCAGTGCCTCCAAATCACAGGAGGGGAATGAGCAGTTCTTC	CSASKSQEGNEQFF
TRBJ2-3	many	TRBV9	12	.	TGTGCCAGCAGCGTAGCCACAGATACGCAGTATTTT	CASSVATDTQYF
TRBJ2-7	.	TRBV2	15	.	TGTGCCAGCACAGAGACCCAGACCCCACCCACCGAGCAGTACTTC	CASTETQTPPTEQYF
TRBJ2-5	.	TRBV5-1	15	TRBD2	TGCGCCAGCAGCCGACTAGCGGCGTTACAAGAGACCCAGTACTTC	CASSRLAALQETQYF
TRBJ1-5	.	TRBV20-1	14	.	TGCAGTGCTAAACAGGGCGGAGAGGTACAGCCCCAGCATTTT	CSAKQGGEVQPQHF
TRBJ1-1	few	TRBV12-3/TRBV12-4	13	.	TGTGCCAGCAGACCACAGCCGAACACTGAAGCTTTCTTT	CASRPQPNTEAFF
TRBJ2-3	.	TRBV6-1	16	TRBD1	TGTGCCAGCAGTGAAGGGACAGGGTCCCTCACAGATACGCAGTATTTT	CASSEGTGSLTDTQYF
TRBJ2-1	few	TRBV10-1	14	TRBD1	TGCGCCAGCAGCCGGGACAGGGGTACGAATGAGCAGTTCTTC	CASSRDRGTNEQFF
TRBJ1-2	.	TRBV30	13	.	TGTGCCTGGAGTCCCGACAGGAACTATGGCTACACCTTC	CAWSPDRNYGYTF
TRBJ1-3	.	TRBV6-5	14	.	TGTGCCAGCAGTTATTCGGACGCTGGAAACACCATATATTTT	CASSYSDAGNTIYF
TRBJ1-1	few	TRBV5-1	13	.	TGCGCCAGCAGCGCAGACTGGAACACTGAAGCTTTCTTT	CASSADWNTEAFF
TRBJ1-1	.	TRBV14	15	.	TGTGCCAGCAGCCAAGATAGAGCCACTTACACTGAAGCTTTCTTT	CASSQDRATYTEAFF